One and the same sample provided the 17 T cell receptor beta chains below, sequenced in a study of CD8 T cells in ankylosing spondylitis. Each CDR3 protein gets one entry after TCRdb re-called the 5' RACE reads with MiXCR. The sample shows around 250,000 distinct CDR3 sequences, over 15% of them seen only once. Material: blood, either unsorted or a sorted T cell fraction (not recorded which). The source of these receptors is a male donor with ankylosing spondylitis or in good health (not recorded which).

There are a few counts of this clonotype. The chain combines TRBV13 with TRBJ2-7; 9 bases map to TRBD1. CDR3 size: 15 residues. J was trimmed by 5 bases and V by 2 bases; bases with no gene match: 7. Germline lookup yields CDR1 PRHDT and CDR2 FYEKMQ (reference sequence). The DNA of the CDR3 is TGTGCCAGCAGCTTAATGGGACAGGGAGGCAACGAGCAGTACTTC. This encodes CASSLMGQGGNEQYF.

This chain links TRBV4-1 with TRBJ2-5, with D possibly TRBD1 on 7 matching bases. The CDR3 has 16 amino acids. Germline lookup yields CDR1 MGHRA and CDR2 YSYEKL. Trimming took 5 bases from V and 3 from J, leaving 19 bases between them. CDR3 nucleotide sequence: TGCGCCAGCAGCGAAAGGGGGCCTAGCGCTGAAGAGACCCAGTACTTC. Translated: CASSERGPSAEETQYF.

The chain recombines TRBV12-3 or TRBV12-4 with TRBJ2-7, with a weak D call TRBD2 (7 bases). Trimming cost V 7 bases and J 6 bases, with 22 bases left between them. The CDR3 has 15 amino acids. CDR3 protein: CASTKGGGRVGEQYF. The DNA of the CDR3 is TGTGCCAGCACCAAAGGGGGAGGGAGGGTTGGCGAGCAGTACTTC.

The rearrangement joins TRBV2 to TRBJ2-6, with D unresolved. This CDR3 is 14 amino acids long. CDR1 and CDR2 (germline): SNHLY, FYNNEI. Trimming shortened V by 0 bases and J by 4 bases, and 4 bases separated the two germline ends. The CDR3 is CASSEAPGANVLTF. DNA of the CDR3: TGTGCCAGCAGTGAAGCGCCGGGGGCCAACGTCCTGACTTTC. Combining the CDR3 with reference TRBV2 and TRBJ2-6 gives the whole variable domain EPEVTQTPSHQVTQMGQEVILRCVPISNHLYFYWYRQILGQKVEFLVSFYNNEISEKSEIFDDQFSVERPDGSNFTLKIRSTKLEDSAMYFCASSEAPGANVLTFGAGSRLTVL.

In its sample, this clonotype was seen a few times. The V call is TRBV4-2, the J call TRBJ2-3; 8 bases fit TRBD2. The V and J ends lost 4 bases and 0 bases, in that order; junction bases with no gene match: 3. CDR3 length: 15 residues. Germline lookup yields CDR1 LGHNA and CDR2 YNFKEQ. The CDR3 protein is CASSLQRESTDTQYF. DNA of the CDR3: TGTGCCAGCAGCCTCCAGCGGGAGAGCACAGATACGCAGTATTTT.

For the CDR3, the DNA is TGTGCCAGCAGCCGTCTAAGCGGGAGTTCCTACAATGAGCAGTTCTTC. Its translation is CASSRLSGSSYNEQFF. The chain has TRBV7-2 and TRBJ2-1, with 8 bases identical to TRBD2. V lost 5 bases, J lost 1 base, and 7 bases stayed unmatched. The CDR3 is made up of 16 amino acids. Germline CDR1 is SGHTA and CDR2 is FQGNSA.

For the CDR3, the DNA is TGCAGCGTTGAACAGGACAGTACTCCTTATGGCTACACCTTC. Translating it yields CSVEQDSTPYGYTF. The chain joins TRBV29-1 to TRBJ1-2; a weak D match, TRBD1 (6 bases). The CDR3 totals 14 residues. The germline V gene encodes CDR1 SQVTM and CDR2 ANQGSEA. The germline V and J ends were trimmed by 2 bases and 5 bases, with 15 bases remaining between them.

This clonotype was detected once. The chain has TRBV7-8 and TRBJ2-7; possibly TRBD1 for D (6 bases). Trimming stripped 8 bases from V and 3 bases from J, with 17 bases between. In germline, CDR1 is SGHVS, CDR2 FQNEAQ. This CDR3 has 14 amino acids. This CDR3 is CASSGRGTVYEQYF. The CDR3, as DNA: TGTGCCAGCTCCGGCAGGGGCACAGTCTACGAGCAGTACTTC.

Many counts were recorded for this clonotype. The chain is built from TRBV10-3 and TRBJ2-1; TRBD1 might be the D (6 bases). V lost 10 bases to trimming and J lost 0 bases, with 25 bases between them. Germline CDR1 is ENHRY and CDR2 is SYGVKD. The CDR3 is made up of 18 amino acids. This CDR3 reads CATATGPRPTSSYNEQFF. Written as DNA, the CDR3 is TGTGCCACCGCGACAGGACCTAGGCCCACAAGCTCCTACAATGAGCAGTTCTTC.

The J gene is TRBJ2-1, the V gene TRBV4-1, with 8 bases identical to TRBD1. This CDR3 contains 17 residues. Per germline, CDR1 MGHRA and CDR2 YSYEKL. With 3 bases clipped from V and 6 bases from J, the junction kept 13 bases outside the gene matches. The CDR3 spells CASSQRMTGVLVNEQFF. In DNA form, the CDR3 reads TGCGCCAGCAGCCAGCGTATGACAGGGGTGCTGGTCAATGAGCAGTTCTTC.

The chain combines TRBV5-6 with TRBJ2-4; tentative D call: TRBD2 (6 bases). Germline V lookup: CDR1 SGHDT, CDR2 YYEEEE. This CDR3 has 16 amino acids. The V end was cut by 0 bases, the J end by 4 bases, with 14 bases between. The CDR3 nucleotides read TGTGCCAGCAGCTTGGTCCGGGCGGGGCTAAAAAACATTCAGTACTTC. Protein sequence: CASSLVRAGLKNIQYF.

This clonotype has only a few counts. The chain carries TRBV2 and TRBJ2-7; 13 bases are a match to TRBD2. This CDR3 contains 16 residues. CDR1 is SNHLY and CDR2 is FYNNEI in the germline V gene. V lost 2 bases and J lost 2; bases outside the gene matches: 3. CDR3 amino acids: CASSELGTSGTYEQYF. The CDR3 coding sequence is TGTGCCAGCAGTGAATTGGGGACTAGCGGGACCTACGAGCAGTACTTC.

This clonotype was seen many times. The CDR3 protein is CASSPTGNSEQYF. CDR3 nucleotide sequence: TGTGCCAGCAGCCCTACAGGGAATAGCGAGCAGTACTTC. V gene TRBV28 combines with J gene TRBJ2-7, with D perhaps TRBD1 (6 bases). CDR3 length: 13 amino acids. Germline CDR1 is MDHEN and CDR2 is SYDVKM. V lost 6 bases and J lost 6, with 15 bases in between. The full variable domain, rest sourced from reference TRBV28 and TRBJ2-7, is DVKVTQSSRYLVKRTGEKVFLECVQDMDHENMFWYRQDPGLGLRLIYFSYDVKMKEKGDIPEGYSVSREKKERFSLILESASTNQTSMYLCASSPTGNSEQYFGPGTRLTVT.

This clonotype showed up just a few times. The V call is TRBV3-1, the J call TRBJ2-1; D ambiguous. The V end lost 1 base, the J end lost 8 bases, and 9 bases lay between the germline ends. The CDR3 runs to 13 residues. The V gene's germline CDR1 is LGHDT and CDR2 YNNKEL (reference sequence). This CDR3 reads CASSQASSHEQFF. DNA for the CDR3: TGTGCCAGCAGCCAAGCTAGTAGTCATGAGCAGTTCTTC.

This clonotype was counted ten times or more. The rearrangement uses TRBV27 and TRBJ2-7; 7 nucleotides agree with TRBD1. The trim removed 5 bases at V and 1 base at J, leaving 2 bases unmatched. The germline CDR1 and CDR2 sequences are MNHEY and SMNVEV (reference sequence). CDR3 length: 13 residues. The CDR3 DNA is TGTGCCAGCAGTGGACAGGATTCCTACGAGCAGTACTTC. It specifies CASSGQDSYEQYF.

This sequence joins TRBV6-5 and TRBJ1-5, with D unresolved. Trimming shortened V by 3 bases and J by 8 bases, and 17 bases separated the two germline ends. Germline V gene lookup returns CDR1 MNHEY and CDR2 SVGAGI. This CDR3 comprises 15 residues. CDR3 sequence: CASSYIGRENKPQHF. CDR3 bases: TGTGCCAGCAGTTATATAGGACGGGAGAATAAGCCCCAGCATTTT.

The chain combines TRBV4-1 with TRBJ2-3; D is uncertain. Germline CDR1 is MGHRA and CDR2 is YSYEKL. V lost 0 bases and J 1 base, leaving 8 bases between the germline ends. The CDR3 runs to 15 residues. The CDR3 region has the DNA TGCGCCAGCAGCCAAGATTCACTCCGCACAGATACGCAGTATTTT. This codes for CASSQDSLRTDTQYF.